This section outlines one T cell receptor (beta chain) sequence together with its context. Its antigen is undetermined. This entry belongs to a study of cytomegalovirus exposure and HLA in healthy donors. Whole-study findings and limits: There was a cluster of highly shared sequence variants that was likely a sequencing artifact. The authors later linked a missense DCLRE1C variant to TCR beta V- and J-gene trimming. According to an earlier analysis, most TCR beta V segments yielded productive rearrangements about 87% or about 30% of the time.

Each donor's status was that of a healthy bone marrow donor. Researchers ran the PCR with 60 Vbeta and 13 Jbeta primers. Assay: immunoSEQ multiplex PCR; the TCRdb copy retains only in-frame clones and omits some. The sample carries more than 100,000 clones, 75% to 85% recorded once. There are 14 residues in the CDR3. Per the germline V gene, CDR1 is SGHRS and CDR2 is YFSETQ. V dropped 0 bases and J dropped 5; count of bases not matched to a gene: 3. V gene TRBV5-1 combines with J gene TRBJ2-5, with 8 nucleotides matching TRBD1. This clonotype was obtained from a middle-aged man in good health and CMV-seronegative. What was sequenced was PBMCs. CDR3 region: CASSLGTGSETQYF. CDR3 bases: TGCGCCAGCAGCTTGGGGACAGGGTCCGAGACCCAGTACTTC.